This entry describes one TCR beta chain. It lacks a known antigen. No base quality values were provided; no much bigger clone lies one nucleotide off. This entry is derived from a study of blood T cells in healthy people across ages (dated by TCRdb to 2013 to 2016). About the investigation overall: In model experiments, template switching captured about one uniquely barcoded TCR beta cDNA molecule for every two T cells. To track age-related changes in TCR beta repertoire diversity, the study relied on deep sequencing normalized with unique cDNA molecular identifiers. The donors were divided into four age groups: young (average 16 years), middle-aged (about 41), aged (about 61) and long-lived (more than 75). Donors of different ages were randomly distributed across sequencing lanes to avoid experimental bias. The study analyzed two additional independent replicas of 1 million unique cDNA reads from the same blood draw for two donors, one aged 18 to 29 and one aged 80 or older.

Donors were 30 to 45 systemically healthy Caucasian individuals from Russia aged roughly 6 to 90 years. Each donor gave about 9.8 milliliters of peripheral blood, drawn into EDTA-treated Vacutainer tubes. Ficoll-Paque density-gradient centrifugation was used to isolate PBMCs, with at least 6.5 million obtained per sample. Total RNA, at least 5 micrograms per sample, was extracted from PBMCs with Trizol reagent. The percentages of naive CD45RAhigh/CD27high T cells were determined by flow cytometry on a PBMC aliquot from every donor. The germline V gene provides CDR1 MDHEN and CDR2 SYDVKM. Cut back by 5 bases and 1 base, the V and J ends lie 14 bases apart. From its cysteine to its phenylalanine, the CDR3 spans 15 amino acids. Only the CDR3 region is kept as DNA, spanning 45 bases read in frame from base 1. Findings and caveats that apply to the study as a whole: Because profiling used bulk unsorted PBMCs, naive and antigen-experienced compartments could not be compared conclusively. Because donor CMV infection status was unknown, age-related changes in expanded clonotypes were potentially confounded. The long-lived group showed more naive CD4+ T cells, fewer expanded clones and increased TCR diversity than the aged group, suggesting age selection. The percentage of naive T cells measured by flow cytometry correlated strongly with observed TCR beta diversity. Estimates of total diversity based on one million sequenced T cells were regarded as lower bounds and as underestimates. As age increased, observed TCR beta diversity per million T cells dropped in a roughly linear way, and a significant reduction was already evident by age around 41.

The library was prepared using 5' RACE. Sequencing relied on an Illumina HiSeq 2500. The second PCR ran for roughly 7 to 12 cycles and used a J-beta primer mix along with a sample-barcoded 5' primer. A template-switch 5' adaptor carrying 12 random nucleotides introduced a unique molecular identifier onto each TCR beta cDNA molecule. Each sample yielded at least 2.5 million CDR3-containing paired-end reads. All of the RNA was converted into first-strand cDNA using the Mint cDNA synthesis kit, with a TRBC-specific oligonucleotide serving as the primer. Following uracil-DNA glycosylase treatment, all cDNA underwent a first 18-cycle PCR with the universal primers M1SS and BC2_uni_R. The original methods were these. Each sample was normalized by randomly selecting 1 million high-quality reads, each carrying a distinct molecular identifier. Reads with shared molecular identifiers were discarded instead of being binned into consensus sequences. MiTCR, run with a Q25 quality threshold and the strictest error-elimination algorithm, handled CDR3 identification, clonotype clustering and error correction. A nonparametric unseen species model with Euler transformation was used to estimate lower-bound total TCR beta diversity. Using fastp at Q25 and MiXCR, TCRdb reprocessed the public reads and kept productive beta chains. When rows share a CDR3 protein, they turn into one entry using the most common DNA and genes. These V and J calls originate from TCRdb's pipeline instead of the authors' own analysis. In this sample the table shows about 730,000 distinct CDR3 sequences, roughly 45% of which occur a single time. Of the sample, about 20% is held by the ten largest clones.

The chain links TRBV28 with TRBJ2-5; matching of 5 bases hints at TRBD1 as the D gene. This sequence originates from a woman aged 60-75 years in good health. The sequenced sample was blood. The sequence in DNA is TGTGCCAGCAGTACAAATCAGGGTCCCCAAGAGACCCAGTACTTC. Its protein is CASSTNQGPQETQYF.